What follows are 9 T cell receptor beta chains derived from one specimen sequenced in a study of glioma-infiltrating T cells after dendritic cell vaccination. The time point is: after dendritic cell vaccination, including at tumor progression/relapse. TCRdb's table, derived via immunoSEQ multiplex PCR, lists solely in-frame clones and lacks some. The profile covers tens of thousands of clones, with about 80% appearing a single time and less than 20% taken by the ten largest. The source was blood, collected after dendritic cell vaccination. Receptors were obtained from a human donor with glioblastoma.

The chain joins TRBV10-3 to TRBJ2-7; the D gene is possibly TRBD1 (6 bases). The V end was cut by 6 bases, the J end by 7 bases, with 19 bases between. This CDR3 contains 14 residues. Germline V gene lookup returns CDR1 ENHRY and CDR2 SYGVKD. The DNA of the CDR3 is TGTGCCATCAGGGAGGACAGCGCCCAGGGTGAGCAGTACTTC. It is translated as CAIREDSAQGEQYF.

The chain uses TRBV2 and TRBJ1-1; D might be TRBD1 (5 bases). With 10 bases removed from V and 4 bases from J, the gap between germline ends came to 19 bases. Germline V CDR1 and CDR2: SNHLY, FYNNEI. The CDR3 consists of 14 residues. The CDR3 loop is CATRAGSFSTEAFF. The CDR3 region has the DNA TGTGCCACCCGGGCAGGGTCATTCAGCACTGAAGCTTTCTTT.

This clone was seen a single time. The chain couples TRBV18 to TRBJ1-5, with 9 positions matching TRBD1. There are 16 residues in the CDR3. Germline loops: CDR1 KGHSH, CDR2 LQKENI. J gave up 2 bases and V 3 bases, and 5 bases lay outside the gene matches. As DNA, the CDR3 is TGTGCCAGCTCACCGCAACAGGGGGCCGGCAATCAGCCCCAGCATTTT. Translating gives CASSPQQGAGNQPQHF.

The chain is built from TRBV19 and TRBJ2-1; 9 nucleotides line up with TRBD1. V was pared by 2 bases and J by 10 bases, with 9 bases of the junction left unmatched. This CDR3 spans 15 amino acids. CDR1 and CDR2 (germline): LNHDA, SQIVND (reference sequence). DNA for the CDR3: TGTGCCAGTAGTATATCCGCACAGGGGGCTCGAGAGCAGTTCTTC. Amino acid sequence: CASSISAQGAREQFF.

DNA of the CDR3: TGCAGCGCCCGGAGGCCTAATGAAAAACTGTTTTTT. This sequence encodes CSARRPNEKLFF. The rearrangement joins TRBV29-1 to TRBJ1-4; D remains ambiguous. CDR3 length: 12 amino acids. CDR1 and CDR2 (germline): SQVTM, ANQGSEA. Trimming removed 7 bases from V and 3 bases from J, with 9 bases in between.

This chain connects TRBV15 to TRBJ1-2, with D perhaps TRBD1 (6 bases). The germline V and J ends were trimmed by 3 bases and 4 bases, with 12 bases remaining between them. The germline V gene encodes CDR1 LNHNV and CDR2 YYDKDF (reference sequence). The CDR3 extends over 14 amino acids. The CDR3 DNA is TGTGCCACCAGCAGGGATCAGGGGACCTATGGCTACACCTTC. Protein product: CATSRDQGTYGYTF.

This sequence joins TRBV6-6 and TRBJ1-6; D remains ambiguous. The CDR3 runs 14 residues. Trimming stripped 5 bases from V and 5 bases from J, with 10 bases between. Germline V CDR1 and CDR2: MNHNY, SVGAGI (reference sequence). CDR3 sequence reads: CASSLDGDNSPLHF. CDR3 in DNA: TGTGCCAGCAGTCTAGACGGCGATAATTCACCCCTCCACTTT.

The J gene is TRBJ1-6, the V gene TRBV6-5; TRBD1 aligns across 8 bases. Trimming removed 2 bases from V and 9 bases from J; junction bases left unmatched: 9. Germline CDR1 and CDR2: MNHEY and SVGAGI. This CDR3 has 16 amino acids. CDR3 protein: CASSYTGQGGSSPLHF. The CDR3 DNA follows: TGTGCCAGCAGTTACACCGGACAGGGTGGTAGTTCACCCCTCCACTTT.

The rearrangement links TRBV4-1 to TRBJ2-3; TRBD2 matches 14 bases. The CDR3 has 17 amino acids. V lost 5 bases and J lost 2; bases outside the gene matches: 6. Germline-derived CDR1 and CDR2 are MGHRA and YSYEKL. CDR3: CASSLRLAGGVTDTQYF. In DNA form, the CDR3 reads TGCGCCAGCAGCTTAAGACTAGCGGGGGGGGTCACAGATACGCAGTATTTT.